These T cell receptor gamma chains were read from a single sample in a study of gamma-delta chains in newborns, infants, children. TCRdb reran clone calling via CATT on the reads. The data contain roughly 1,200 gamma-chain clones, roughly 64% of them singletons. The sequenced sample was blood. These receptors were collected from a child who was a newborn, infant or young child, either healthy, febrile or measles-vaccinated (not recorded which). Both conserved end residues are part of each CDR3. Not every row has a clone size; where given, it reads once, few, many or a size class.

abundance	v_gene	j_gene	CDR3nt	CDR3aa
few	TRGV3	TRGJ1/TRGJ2	TGTGCCACCTGGGACAGGCTACGCGTTATACTCTTT	CATWDRLRVILF
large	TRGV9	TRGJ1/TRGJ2	TGTGCCTTGTGGGAGGTCTATTATAAGAAACTCTTT	CALWEVYYKKLF
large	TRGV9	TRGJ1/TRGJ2	TGTGCCTTGTGGGAGGGTCGGACGAAACTCTTT	CALWEGRTKLF
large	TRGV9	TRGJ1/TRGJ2	TGTGCCTTGTGGGAGGTCCTGTATTATTATAAGAAACTCTTT	CALWEVLYYYKKLF
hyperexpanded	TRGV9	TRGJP	TGTGCCTTGTGGGAGGTGCGAGAGTTGGGCAAAAAAATCAAGGTATTT	CALWEVRELGKKIKVF
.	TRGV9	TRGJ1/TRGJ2	TGTGCCTTGTGGGAGGTCCATTATTATAAGAAACTCTTT	CALWEVHYYKKLF
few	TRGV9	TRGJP	TGTGCCTTGTGGGAGGTGCATGGATTGGGCAAAAAAATCAAGGTATTT	CALWEVHGLGKKIKVF
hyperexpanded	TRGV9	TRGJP	TGTGCCTTGTGGGAGCAAGAGTTGGGCAAAAAAATCAAGGTATTT	CALWEQELGKKIKVF
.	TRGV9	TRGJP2	TGTGCCTTGTGGGAGGCGAGATGGATCAAGACGTTT	CALWEARWIKTF
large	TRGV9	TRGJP	TGTGCCTTGTGGGAGGCCCAAGAGTTGGGCAAAAAAATCAAGGTATTT	CALWEAQELGKKIKVF
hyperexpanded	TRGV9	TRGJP	TGTGCCTTGTGGGAGGTGGAGTTGGGCAAAAAAATCAAGGTATTT	CALWEVELGKKIKVF
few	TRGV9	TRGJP	TGTGCCTTGTGGGAGGTTGAAGAGTTGGGCAAAAAAATCAAGGTATTT	CALWEVEELGKKIKVF
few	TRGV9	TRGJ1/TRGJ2	TGTGCCTTGTGGGCCACGGCAGGGAGTTATTATAAGAAACTCTTT	CALWATAGSYYKKLF
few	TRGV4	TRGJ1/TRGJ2	TGTGCCACCTGGGATTTTCAGTTGGGTTATTATAAGAAACTCTTT	CATWDFQLGYYKKLF
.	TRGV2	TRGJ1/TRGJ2	TGTGCCACCTTTGACGTGACCGATAAGAAACTCTTT	CATFDVTDKKLF
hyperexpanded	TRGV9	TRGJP	TGTGCCTTGTGGGAGGAAGAGTTGGGCAAAAAAATCAAGGTATTT	CALWEEELGKKIKVF
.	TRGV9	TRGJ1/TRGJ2	TGTGCCTTGTGGGAGGTGCAACCTTATAAGAAACTCTTT	CALWEVQPYKKLF
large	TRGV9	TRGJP	TGTGCCTTGTGGGAGAAAGAGTTGGGCAAAAAAATCAAGGTATTT	CALWEKELGKKIKVF
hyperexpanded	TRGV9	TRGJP	TGTGCCTTGTGGGAGGTGCAAGAGTTGGGCAAAAAAATCAAGGTATTT	CALWEVQELGKKIKVF
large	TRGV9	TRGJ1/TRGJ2	TGTGCCTTGTGGGAGGTGGGCCAACTCTTT	CALWEVGQLF
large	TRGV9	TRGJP	TGTGCCTTGTGGGAGGTTCCAGAGTTGGGCAAAAAAATCAAGGTATTT	CALWEVPELGKKIKVF
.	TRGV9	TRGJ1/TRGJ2	TGTGCCTTGTGGGAGTACAGTATTAGGTATAAGAAACTCTTT	CALWEYSIRYKKLF
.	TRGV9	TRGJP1	TGTGCCTTGTGGATAGGGAGTCATGCCACTGGTTGGTTCAAGATATTT	CALWIGSHATGWFKIF
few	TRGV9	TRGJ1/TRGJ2	TGTGCCTTGTGGGAGGTGAAGACGAAGAAACTCTTT	CALWEVKTKKLF
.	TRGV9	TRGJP	TGTGCCTTGTGGGAGCTTCAAGAGTTGGGCAAAAAAATCAAGGTATTT	CALWELQELGKKIKVF
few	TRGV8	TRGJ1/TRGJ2	TGTGCCACCTGGGATAGGAATAAGAAACTCTTT	CATWDRNKKLF
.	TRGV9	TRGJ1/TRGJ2	TGTGCCTTGTGGGATCGGCATTATAAGAAACTCTTT	CALWDRHYKKLF